Sequencing of this TCR beta chain was carried out in a study of blood T cell repertoires in COVID-19. Study in general: COVID-19 samples from acute and convalescent phases originated in the United States, Italy and Spain. PBMCs, B-cell-depleted T cells, or T cells provided the cDNA or gDNA that made up the material.

Germline V gives CDR1 KGHSH, CDR2 LQKENI. Trimming left V 0 bases short and J 11 bases short, with 10 bases between. This CDR3 comprises 12 residues. About this clone itself: This sample also contains other DNA sequences that code for the same CDR3.

Participant ages covered roughly 18 to 89 years across approximately 25 US areas. Per the original methods: For nucleated cells, counts were estimated from reference gene primer amplification. Assay: immunoSEQ multiplex PCR; the TCRdb copy retains only in-frame clones and omits some. V and J calls and clone size are copied from that table; D and trimming were computed from the DNA. The sample comprises some 340,000 clones, 80% to 85% of which are singletons, and approximately 5% rests with the top ten. The source is a woman in her forties or fifties who had recovered from COVID-19. This chain uses TRBV18 with TRBJ1-1, with D tentatively TRBD1 (6 bases). The sample was PBMCs or T cells enriched from blood (not recorded which). This CDR3 is CASSPPSGEAFF. CDR3 sequence (DNA): TGTGCCAGCTCACCACCGTCAGGGGAGGCTTTCTTT.